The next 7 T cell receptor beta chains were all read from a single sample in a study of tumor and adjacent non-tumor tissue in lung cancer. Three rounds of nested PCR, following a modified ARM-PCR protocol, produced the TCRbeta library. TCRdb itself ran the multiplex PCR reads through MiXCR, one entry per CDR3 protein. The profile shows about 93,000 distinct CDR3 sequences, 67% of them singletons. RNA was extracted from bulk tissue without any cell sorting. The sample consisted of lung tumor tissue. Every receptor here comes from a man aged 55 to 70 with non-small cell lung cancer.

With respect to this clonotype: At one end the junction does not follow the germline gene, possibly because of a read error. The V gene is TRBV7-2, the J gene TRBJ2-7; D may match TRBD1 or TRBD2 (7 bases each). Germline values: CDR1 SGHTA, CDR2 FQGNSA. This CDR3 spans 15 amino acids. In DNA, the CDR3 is TGTGTCAGCAGCCGAGGGGGCGGGAGTTCCTACGAGCAGTACTTC. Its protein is CVSSRGGGSSYEQYF.

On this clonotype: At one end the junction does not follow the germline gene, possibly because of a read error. The CDR3 DNA is TGTGCCAGCAGCCCACAGTCCCAGGCCGGATCTTTTGAGCAGCTCTTC. Encoded protein: CASSPQSQAGSFEQLF. The V gene is TRBV11-2, the J gene TRBJ2-1; D ambiguous. There are 16 residues in the CDR3. CDR1 and CDR2 from the germline V gene are SGHAT and FQNNGV. The full variable domain, in which reference TRBV11-2 and TRBJ2-1 provide the parts outside the CDR3, is EAGVAQSPRYKIIEKRQSVAFWCNPISGHATLYWYQQILGQGPKLLIQFQNNGVVDDSQLPKDRFSAERLKGVDSTLKIQPAKLEDSAVYLCASSPQSQAGSFEQLFGPGTRLTVL.

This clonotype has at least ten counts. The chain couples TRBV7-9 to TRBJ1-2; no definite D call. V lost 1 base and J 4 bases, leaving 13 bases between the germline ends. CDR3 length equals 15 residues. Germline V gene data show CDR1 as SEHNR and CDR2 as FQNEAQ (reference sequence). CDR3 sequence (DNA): TGTGCCAGCAGCTTAGGTCCCCTAGAATCCTATGGCTACACCTTC. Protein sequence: CASSLGPLESYGYTF.

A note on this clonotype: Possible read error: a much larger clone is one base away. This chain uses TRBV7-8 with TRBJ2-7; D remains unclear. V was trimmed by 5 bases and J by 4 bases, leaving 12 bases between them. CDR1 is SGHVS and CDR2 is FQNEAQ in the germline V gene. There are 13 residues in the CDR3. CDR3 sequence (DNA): TGTGCCAGCAGCAGTGAGTGGATATACGAGCAGTACTTC. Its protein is CASSSEWIYEQYF.

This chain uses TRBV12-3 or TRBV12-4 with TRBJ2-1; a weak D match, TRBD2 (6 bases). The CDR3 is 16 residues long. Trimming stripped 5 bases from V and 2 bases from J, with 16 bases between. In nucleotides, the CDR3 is TGTGCCAGCAGTCCCAAGGGCGGGGTCACCTACAATGAGCAGTTCTTC. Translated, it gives CASSPKGGVTYNEQFF.

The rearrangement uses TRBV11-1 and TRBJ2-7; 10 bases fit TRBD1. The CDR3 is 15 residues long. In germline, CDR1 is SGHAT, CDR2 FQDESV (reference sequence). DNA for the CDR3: TGTAACAGCAGCACTGCGGGACAGGGGCGTTACGAGCAGTACTTC. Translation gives CNSSTAGQGRYEQYF.

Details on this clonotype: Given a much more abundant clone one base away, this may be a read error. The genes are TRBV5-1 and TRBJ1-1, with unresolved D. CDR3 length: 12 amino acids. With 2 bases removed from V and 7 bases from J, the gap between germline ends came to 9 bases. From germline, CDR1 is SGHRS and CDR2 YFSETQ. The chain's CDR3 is CASSFDTNEAFF. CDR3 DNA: TGCGCCAGCAGCTTCGACACTAATGAAGCTTTCTTT.